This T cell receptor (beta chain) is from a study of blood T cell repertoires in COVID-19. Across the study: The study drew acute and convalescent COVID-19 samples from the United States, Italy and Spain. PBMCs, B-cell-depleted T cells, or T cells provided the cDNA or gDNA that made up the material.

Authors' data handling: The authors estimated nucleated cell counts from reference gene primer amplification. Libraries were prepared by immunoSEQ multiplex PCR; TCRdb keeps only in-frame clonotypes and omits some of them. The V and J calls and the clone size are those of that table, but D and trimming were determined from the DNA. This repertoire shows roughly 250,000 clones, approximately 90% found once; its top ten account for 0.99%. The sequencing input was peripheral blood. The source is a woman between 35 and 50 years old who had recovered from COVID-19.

CDR3 in amino acids: CASSPRDRGDSPLHF. The CDR3 region has the DNA TGTGCCAGCTCACCCCGGGACAGGGGGGATTCACCCCTCCACTTT. The V call is TRBV18, the J call TRBJ1-6, with TRBD1 matching over 11 bases. The CDR3 runs to 15 residues. V trimming: 3 bases; J trimming: 8 bases; junction bases outside the gene matches: 3. Germline V CDR1 and CDR2: KGHSH, LQKENI.